The source of this T cell receptor beta chain is a study of T cell responses to AZD1222 COVID-19 vaccine. Germline CDR1 and CDR2: SGHTA and FQGNSA. The V gene end was trimmed by 5 bases and the J gene end by 7 bases; junction bases not matched to a gene: 12. The CDR3 covers 16 residues. Using immunoSEQ multiplex PCR, the repertoire was profiled, and TCRdb retains in-frame clones only, with some absent. The sample shows around 83,000 clones, 70% to 90% of them seen only once. This TCR was sampled from an adult in good health. The V gene is TRBV7-2, the J gene TRBJ2-1; 9 positions match TRBD2. Here the sequenced sample was peripheral blood, taken on day 0 of AZD1222 vaccination. Here the CDR3 DNA reads TGTGCCAGCAGCCTGGGGTCGCGGGGGGGCCAGAATGAGCAGTTCTTC. The encoded protein is CASSLGSRGGQNEQFF.